This passage covers 24 T cell receptor beta chains from one sample sequenced in a study of blood T cells in healthy people across ages. Next came a second PCR, run for about 7 to 12 cycles, which used a sample-barcoded 5' primer along with a J-beta primer mix. TCRdb reanalysed the 5' RACE reads using MiXCR and keeps one entry per CDR3 protein. This sample has roughly 570,000 distinct CDR3 sequences, with approximately 30% found just once. Input material: blood. Receptors were obtained from a woman in her sixties or seventies in good health.

The rearrangement joins TRBV24-1 to TRBJ1-2; 8 bases are shared with TRBD1. This CDR3 spans 16 amino acids. Germline V gene lookup returns CDR1 KGHDR and CDR2 SFDVKD. Trimming at V came to 6 bases and at J to 5 bases, leaving 13 bases not matched to a gene. The CDR3 loop reads CATSSRSQGARYGYTF. The CDR3 DNA is TGTGCCACCAGTTCTCGATCCCAGGGGGCTCGGTATGGCTACACCTTC.

This chain connects TRBV7-2 to TRBJ1-1, with D tentatively TRBD1 (6 bases). The CDR3 spans 18 residues. V was shortened by 5 bases and J by 0 bases, with 22 bases between the two germline ends. From germline, CDR1 is SGHTA and CDR2 FQGNSA. The chain's CDR3 is CASSHSWGPVLMNTEAFF. In DNA form, the CDR3 reads TGTGCCAGCAGCCACTCTTGGGGGCCCGTACTTATGAACACTGAAGCTTTCTTT. Looking up the rest from reference TRBV7-2 and TRBJ1-1 gives the full variable domain: GAGVSQSPSNKVTEKGKDVELRCDPISGHTALYWYRQSLGQGLEFLIYFQGNSAPDKSGLPSDRFSAERTGGSVSTLTIQRTQQEDSAVYLCASSHSWGPVLMNTEAFFGQGTRLTVV.

The chain has TRBV6-5 and TRBJ2-5, with 9 bases fitting TRBD2. Germline CDR1 is MNHEY and CDR2 is SVGAGI. There are 14 residues in the CDR3. The ends lost 2 bases at V and 9 bases at J; junction bases unmatched: 7. The CDR3 DNA sequence: TGTGCCAGCAGTTACGGGGGACTAGCTTCCGCCCAGTACTTC. Protein product: CASSYGGLASAQYF.

Only a few counts were recorded for this clonotype. This chain uses TRBV20-1 with TRBJ1-5; D is perhaps TRBD1 (6 bases). The V gene's germline CDR1 is DFQATT and CDR2 SNEGSKA (reference sequence). The CDR3 runs 14 residues. V lost 6 bases, J lost 7 bases, and 19 bases lay in between. CDR3 in amino acids: CSAWDKTTLQPQHF. The CDR3 DNA is TGCAGTGCATGGGACAAGACAACCTTACAGCCCCAGCATTTT.

This sequence joins TRBV6-5 and TRBJ2-3; 13 nucleotides line up with TRBD2. The germline V gene has CDR1 MNHEY and CDR2 SVGAGI. This CDR3 is built from 17 residues. Trimming removed 0 bases from V and 5 bases from J; junction bases left unmatched: 5. The CDR3 region is CASSYSRTSGGGDTQYF. The CDR3 bases are TGTGCCAGCAGTTACTCCAGGACTAGCGGGGGCGGAGATACGCAGTATTTT.

This clonotype turned up a few times. The rearrangement links TRBV5-1 to TRBJ2-5, with TRBD1 identical over 7 bases. The ends lost 4 bases at V and 1 base at J; junction bases unmatched: 4. This CDR3 is built from 14 residues. Germline CDR1 and CDR2: SGHRS and YFSETQ. DNA for the CDR3: TGCGCCAGCAGCGTTACAGGGGCCCAAGAGACCCAGTACTTC. Residues: CASSVTGAQETQYF.

This clonotype has a handful of counts. This chain links TRBV6-2 or TRBV6-3 with TRBJ2-5, with TRBD2 identical over 11 bases. With the DNA end fitting TRBJ2-1 better, the J assignment may be wrong. Germline lookup yields CDR1 MNHEY and CDR2 SVGEGT. This CDR3 contains 17 residues. Here the CDR3 DNA reads TGTGCCAGCAGTTCCAGACCGGGACTAGCGGATTACAATGAGCAGTTCTTC. This encodes CASSSRPGLADYNEQFF.

This clonotype turned up a few times. This chain links TRBV20-1 with TRBJ2-1; perhaps D is TRBD1 or TRBD2 (5 bases each). The end of the DNA fits TRBJ2-5 better, so the J call may be wrong. From germline, CDR1 is DFQATT and CDR2 SNEGSKA (reference sequence). The CDR3 is 13 residues long. The chain's CDR3 is CSARVRGAETQYF. The CDR3 DNA sequence: TGCAGTGCTAGAGTGAGGGGAGCAGAGACCCAGTACTTC.

This clonotype has a handful of counts. The rearrangement joins TRBV30 to TRBJ2-5, with 9 bases aligning to TRBD1. The CDR3 length is 15 residues. The germline CDR1 and CDR2 sequences are GTSNPN and SVGIG (reference sequence). J gave up 1 base and V 2 bases, and 5 bases lay outside the gene matches. CDR3 DNA sequence: TGTGCCTGGAGTTCTAACAGGGGGCTCCAAGAGACCCAGTACTTC. Translated: CAWSSNRGLQETQYF. The variable domain in full, completed from reference TRBV30 and TRBJ2-5, reads SQTIHQWPATLVQPVGSPLSLECTVEGTSNPNLYWYRQAAGRGLQLLFYSVGIGQISSEVPQNLSASRPQDRQFILSSKKLLLSDSGFYLCAWSSNRGLQETQYFGPGTRLLVL.

The rearrangement uses TRBV12-3 or TRBV12-4 and TRBJ1-4; D gene ambiguous. The CDR3 has 12 amino acids. The V and J ends lost 7 bases and 5 bases respectively, with 8 bases between them. This CDR3 reads CASMNRNEKLFF. DNA of the CDR3: TGTGCCAGCATGAACAGAAATGAAAAACTGTTTTTT.

DNA of the CDR3: TGCAGTGCTAGAGGGGACCCTAGCTCCGCAGATACGCAGTATTTT. Protein product: CSARGDPSSADTQYF. This chain uses TRBV20-1 with TRBJ2-3, with D possibly called TRBD1 or TRBD2 (5 bases each). V gave up 1 base and J gave up 4 bases, with 15 bases separating them. The CDR3 contains 15 residues. The germline V gene encodes CDR1 DFQATT and CDR2 SNEGSKA (reference sequence).

This clonotype has just a few counts. One junction end disagrees with the germline gene, perhaps due to a read error. This rearrangement joins TRBV30 to TRBJ2-5; D is unresolved. This CDR3 has 13 amino acids. Germline assignment: CDR1 GTSNPN and CDR2 SVGIG (reference sequence). CDR3 bases: TGTGCCTGGAGTGTACGGGTCGTAGAGACCAAGTACTTC. Translating gives CAWSVRVVETKYF.

CDR3 in DNA: TGTGCCATCAGTCAGGGATCGGGGGAGGCCCAGTACTTC. Its translation: CAISQGSGEAQYF. The chain links TRBV10-3 to TRBJ2-5, with D possibly matching TRBD2 (6 bases). V dropped 5 bases and J dropped 9 bases, with 16 bases sitting between them. Germline V gene lookup returns CDR1 ENHRY and CDR2 SYGVKD. The CDR3 has 13 residues.

This clonotype was found many times. The chain's CDR3 is CASSLVTSGGYNEQFF. CDR3 coding DNA: TGTGCCAGCAGCTTAGTAACTAGCGGGGGTTACAATGAGCAGTTCTTC. This chain uses TRBV7-8 with TRBJ2-1; 11 nucleotides line up with TRBD2. J gave up 4 bases and V 1 base, and 3 bases lay outside the gene matches. There are 16 residues in the CDR3. The V gene's germline CDR1 is SGHVS and CDR2 FQNEAQ.

The chain carries TRBV7-8 and TRBJ2-2; the D is unclear. The CDR3 is 15 residues long. The V and J ends lost 3 bases and 3 bases respectively, with 11 bases between them. Germline loops: CDR1 SGHVS, CDR2 FQNEAQ. The CDR3 bases are TGTGCCAGCAGCTTCTTGGGAACAGACACCGGGGAGCTGTTTTTT. As protein: CASSFLGTDTGELFF.

Details on this clonotype: One end of the junction is discordant with germline, which a read error may explain. This rearrangement joins TRBV11-2 to TRBJ1-3, with D unclear. The CDR3 covers 11 residues. Per the germline V gene, CDR1 is SGHAT and CDR2 is FQNNGV. The CDR3 here is CASSLGDTIYF. DNA for the CDR3: TGTGCCAGCAGCCTTGGAGACACCATATATTTT.

This clonotype was seen a few times. The rearrangement links TRBV14 to TRBJ1-2; weak D call: TRBD1 (6 bases). CDR1 SGHDN and CDR2 FVKESK come from the germline V gene. The V gene lost 4 bases and the J gene lost 7 bases, with 10 bases spanning the gap. The CDR3 is made up of 12 amino acids. As DNA, the CDR3 is TGTGCCAGCAGCCGAGGGGGAGGTGGCTACACCTTC. Its translation: CASSRGGGGYTF.

The chain couples TRBV7-2 to TRBJ1-2; D unresolved. V was trimmed by 5 bases and J by 2 bases, leaving 12 bases between them. The CDR3 totals 14 residues. CDR1 SGHTA and CDR2 FQGNSA come from the germline V gene. As DNA, the CDR3 is TGTGCCAGCAGCCAAGAGGCGGGAAACTATGGCTACACCTTC. It encodes CASSQEAGNYGYTF.

The table lists this clonotype with a few counts. The genes are TRBV20-1 and TRBJ1-2; the D is unclear. Germline V gene data show CDR1 as DFQATT and CDR2 as SNEGSKA (reference sequence). The CDR3 is made up of 11 amino acids. The V end was cut by 7 bases, the J end by 2 bases, with 8 bases between. This CDR3 is CSVAGNYGYTF. CDR3 DNA sequence: TGCAGTGTTGCCGGAAACTATGGCTACACCTTC.

Many counts were recorded for this clonotype. Written as DNA, the CDR3 is TGTGCCAGCAGTTACTCGGGACAGGGGAAGACCCAGTACTTC. Translating it yields CASSYSGQGKTQYF. This chain joins TRBV6-2 or TRBV6-3 and TRBJ2-5; the match to TRBD1 covers 10 bases. There are 14 residues in the CDR3. The V gene end was trimmed by 0 bases and the J gene end by 6 bases; junction bases not matched to a gene: 1. Germline V gives CDR1 MNHEY, CDR2 SVGEGT.

This clonotype was counted only a few times. CDR3 residues: CSARAGGGTDTQYF. The DNA of the CDR3 is TGCAGTGCTAGGGCCGGGGGAGGAACAGATACGCAGTATTTT. The chain carries TRBV20-1 and TRBJ2-3; the D gene is possibly TRBD2 (6 bases). Trimming shortened V by 3 bases and J by 3 bases, and 13 bases separated the two germline ends. The CDR3 is 14 amino acids. The V gene's germline CDR1 is DFQATT and CDR2 SNEGSKA (reference sequence).

The chain recombines TRBV2 with TRBJ2-5, with D unresolved. Germline V gene sequence: CDR1 SNHLY, CDR2 FYNNEI. The CDR3 contains 11 residues. V was shortened by 6 bases and J by 5 bases, with 7 bases between the two germline ends. DNA for the CDR3: TGTGCCAGCAGAGCGTCCGAGACCCAGTACTTC. Protein product: CASRASETQYF.

The chain uses TRBV5-1 and TRBJ2-5, with 7 bases fitting TRBD2. CDR3 length: 13 amino acids. The V and J ends lost 7 bases and 4 bases, in that order; junction bases with no gene match: 7. Looked up from germline, CDR1 is SGHRS and CDR2 is YFSETQ. DNA of the CDR3: TGCGCCAGCCTCGCGTCGGGGGGAGAGACCCAGTACTTC. Translation gives CASLASGGETQYF.

This sequence joins TRBV7-2 and TRBJ1-1, with a possible D match to TRBD1 (5 bases). Per germline, CDR1 SGHTA and CDR2 FQGNSA. The CDR3 runs 14 residues. The V gene lost 1 base and the J gene lost 3 bases, with 9 bases spanning the gap. The CDR3 coding sequence is TGTGCCAGCAGCTTAGTCCCGGGGGACACTGAAGCTTTCTTT. Translating it yields CASSLVPGDTEAFF. The full variable domain, its missing parts supplied by reference TRBV7-2 and TRBJ1-1, is GAGVSQSPSNKVTEKGKDVELRCDPISGHTALYWYRQSLGQGLEFLIYFQGNSAPDKSGLPSDRFSAERTGGSVSTLTIQRTQQEDSAVYLCASSLVPGDTEAFFGQGTRLTVV.